A single TCR beta chain is shown here with its context. The CDR3 extends over 12 amino acids. Looked up from germline, CDR1 is SQVTM and CDR2 is ANQGSEA. V lost 7 bases to trimming and J lost 2 bases, with 11 bases between them. The data were obtained in a study of blood T cells in healthy people across ages. Overall study context: Using template switching, researchers captured about one barcoded beta molecule for each two T cells.

A sample-barcoded 5' primer and a J-beta primer mix were used in a second PCR of roughly 6 to 11 cycles. TCRdb itself ran the 5' RACE reads through MiXCR, one entry per CDR3 protein. In the table there are 750,000 to 950,000 distinct CDR3 sequences, about 28% of which are singletons. This sample also belongs to another study, concerning T cells of mothers and their children. That paper states: The shaping of TCR recombination output by thymic selection is similar in related and unrelated pairs.

Sequenced material: blood. The sequence was obtained from a woman in her thirties or forties in good health. The chain uses TRBV29-1 and TRBJ1-2, with unresolved D. The CDR3 DNA sequence: TGCAGCGCCTTGGGCGAAAACTATGGCTACACCTTC. As protein: CSALGENYGYTF.